This T cell receptor beta chain was obtained from a study of blood T cell repertoires in COVID-19. Study context: Sites in the United States, Italy and Spain provided acute and convalescent COVID-19 samples. Sources were T cells, B-cell-depleted T cells, or PBMCs; the material itself was cDNA or gDNA.

In the source study's methods: Using reference gene primer amplification, nucleated cell counts were estimated. Assay used: immunoSEQ multiplex PCR; TCRdb lists only in-frame clones, some missing. V and J calls and clone size are as listed in that table; D and trimming were resolved from the DNA. This table holds about 53,000 clones, roughly 90% found once. The J segment lost 3 bases and the V segment lost 0 bases, leaving 2 bases of the junction unmatched. CDR3 size: 16 residues. Sequenced sample: peripheral blood. This clonotype originated in a human donor in a cohort sampled during active COVID-19. The chain couples TRBV5-3 to TRBJ2-1; 11 bases are shared with TRBD2. TRBV5-3 counts as an open reading frame of uncertain function. The CDR3 sequence is CARSLGGLADYNEQFF. CDR3 in DNA: TGTGCCAGAAGCTTGGGGGGACTAGCGGACTACAATGAGCAGTTCTTC.